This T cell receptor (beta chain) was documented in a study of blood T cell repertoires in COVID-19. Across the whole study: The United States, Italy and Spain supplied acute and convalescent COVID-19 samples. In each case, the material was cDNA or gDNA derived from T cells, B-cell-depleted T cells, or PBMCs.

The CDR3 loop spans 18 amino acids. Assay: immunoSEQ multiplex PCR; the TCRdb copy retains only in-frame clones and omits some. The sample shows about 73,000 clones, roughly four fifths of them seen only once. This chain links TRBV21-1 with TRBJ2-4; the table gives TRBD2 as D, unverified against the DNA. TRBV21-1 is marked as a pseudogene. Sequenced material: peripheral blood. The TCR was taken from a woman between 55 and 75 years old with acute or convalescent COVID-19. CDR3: CATSGGSGGAKAKNIQYF. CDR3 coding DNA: TGTGCCACCAGCGGAGGAAGCGGGGGAGCGAAAGCCAAAAACATTCAGTACTTC.